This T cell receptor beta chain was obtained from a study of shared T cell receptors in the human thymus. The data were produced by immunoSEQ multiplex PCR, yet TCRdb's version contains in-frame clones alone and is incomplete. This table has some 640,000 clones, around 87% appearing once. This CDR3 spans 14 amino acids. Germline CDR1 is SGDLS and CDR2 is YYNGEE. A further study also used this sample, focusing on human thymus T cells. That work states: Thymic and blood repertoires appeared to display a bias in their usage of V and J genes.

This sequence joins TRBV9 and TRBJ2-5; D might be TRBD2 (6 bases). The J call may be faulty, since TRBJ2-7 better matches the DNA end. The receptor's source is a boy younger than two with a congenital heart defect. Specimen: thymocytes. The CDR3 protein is CASSVRLDSSEQYF. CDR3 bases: TGTGCCAGCAGCGTTAGACTAGATTCGTCCGAGCAGTACTTC.